This T cell receptor (beta chain) was retrieved from a study of molecular identifiers for immune sequencing clone quantification. This clonotype was seen ten or more times. The CDR3 length is 14 residues. CDR1 is SGHVS and CDR2 is FNYEAQ in the germline V gene. The V and J ends lost 1 base and 8 bases respectively, with 14 bases between them. TCRdb processed the PCR reads anew with MiXCR; each CDR3 protein has one entry. The sample yields roughly 100,000 distinct CDR3 sequences, 30% to 45% seen once. The source is a human donor in good health. Some libraries in this study had Jurkat cell RNA spiked in. Specimen: naive CD8+ T cells from blood, with Jurkat cell RNA spiked in. As to subset: FACS-sorted CD8+CD4-CCR7+CD45RA+ naive T cells. The V call is TRBV7-6, the J call TRBJ1-2; D uncertain. The CDR3 reads CASSLGVGRMGYTF. CDR3 DNA: TGTGCCAGCAGCTTAGGGGTAGGCCGGATGGGCTACACCTTC.